This TCR beta chain originates from a study of T cell responses to AZD1222 COVID-19 vaccine. TCRdb's table, derived via immunoSEQ multiplex PCR, lists solely in-frame clones and lacks some. Among 95,000 to 150,000 clones, about 87% were seen once, and the ten largest hold about 4.2%. Concerning this clone: Its specificity is not known.

Study-level findings and limits: The CD4 TCRs associated with vaccination extended across spike and predominated at 160-218 and 743-854. Unmutated regions of variants are reportedly targeted by nearly half of spike-specific TCRs.

This clonotype was obtained from an adult in good health. Sequencing was performed on peripheral blood, taken on day 0 of AZD1222 vaccination.

The CDR3 sequence is CASSSDRVGQPQHF. DNA for the CDR3: TGTGCCAGCAGCTCCGACAGGGTCGGCCAGCCCCAGCATTTT. The chain uses TRBV11-2 and TRBJ1-5, with 7 bases aligning to TRBD1. This CDR3 is built from 14 residues. V lost 4 bases, J lost 7 bases, and 7 bases stayed unmatched. Germline CDR1 reads SGHAT; CDR2 reads FQNNGV.